This T cell receptor beta chain derives from a study of blood T cell repertoires in COVID-19. Study summary: PBMCs, B-cell-depleted T cells, or T cells were the source of the cDNA or gDNA that made up the material.

The CDR3 is 15 amino acids. CDR1 is SEHNR, CDR2 FQNEAQ, per germline (reference sequence). V was cut by 2 bases and J by 2 bases, with 7 bases left in between. The data were produced by immunoSEQ multiplex PCR, yet TCRdb's version contains in-frame clones alone and is incomplete. This sample has tens of thousands of clones, with roughly 87% found just once. J is TRBJ1-6 and V is TRBV7-9; no clear D. This receptor was identified in a man aged 55 to 70 with active COVID-19. The sequencing sample was made of peripheral blood. The CDR3 spells CASSLRETYNSPLHF. Written as DNA, the CDR3 is TGTGCCAGCAGCTTAAGGGAGACCTATAATTCACCCCTCCACTTT.